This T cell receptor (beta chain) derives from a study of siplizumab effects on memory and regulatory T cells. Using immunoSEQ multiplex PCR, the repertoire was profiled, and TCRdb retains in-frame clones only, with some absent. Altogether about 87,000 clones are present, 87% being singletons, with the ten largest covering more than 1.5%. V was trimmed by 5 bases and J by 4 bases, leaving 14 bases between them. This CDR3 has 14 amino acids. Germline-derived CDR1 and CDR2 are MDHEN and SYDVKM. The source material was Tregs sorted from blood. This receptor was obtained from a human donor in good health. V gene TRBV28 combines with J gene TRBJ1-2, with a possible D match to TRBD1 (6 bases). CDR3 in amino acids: CASSGQSLFYGYTF. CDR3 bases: TGTGCCAGCAGTGGACAGAGCTTATTCTATGGCTACACCTTC.